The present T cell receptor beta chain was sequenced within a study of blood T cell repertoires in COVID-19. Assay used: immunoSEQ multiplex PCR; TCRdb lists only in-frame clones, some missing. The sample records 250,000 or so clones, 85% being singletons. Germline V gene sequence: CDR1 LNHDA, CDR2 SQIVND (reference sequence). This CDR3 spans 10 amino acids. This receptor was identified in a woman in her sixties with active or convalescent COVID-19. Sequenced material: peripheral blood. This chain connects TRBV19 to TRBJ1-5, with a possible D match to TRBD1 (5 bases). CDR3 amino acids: CARDYQPQHF. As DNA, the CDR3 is TGTGCTCGGGACTATCAGCCCCAGCATTTT.